This T cell receptor (beta chain) appears in the sequencing data of a study of T-cell reconstitution after alpha-beta-depleted transplantation in children. Using unique molecular identifiers, the investigators prepared the TCRbeta library. TCRdb ran MiXCR on the PCR reads and lists one entry per CDR3 protein. Among hundreds of thousands of distinct CDR3 sequences listed, around 12% were seen once. This clonotype was observed a few times. CDR1 is SGHRS and CDR2 is YFSETQ in the germline V gene. V dropped 1 base and J dropped 5; count of bases not matched to a gene: 14. This CDR3 has 19 amino acids. This receptor was identified in a human donor who donated a stem cell graft to a child with combined immunodeficiency. This chain joins TRBV5-1 and TRBJ2-2; 10 bases line up with TRBD2. The specimen was PBMCs from the stem cell graft donor, collected from the stem cell graft. CDR3 residues: CASSLSASGRTGRTGELFF. CDR3 bases: TGCGCCAGCAGCTTGTCGGCTAGCGGGAGAACGGGACGGACCGGGGAGCTGTTTTTT.